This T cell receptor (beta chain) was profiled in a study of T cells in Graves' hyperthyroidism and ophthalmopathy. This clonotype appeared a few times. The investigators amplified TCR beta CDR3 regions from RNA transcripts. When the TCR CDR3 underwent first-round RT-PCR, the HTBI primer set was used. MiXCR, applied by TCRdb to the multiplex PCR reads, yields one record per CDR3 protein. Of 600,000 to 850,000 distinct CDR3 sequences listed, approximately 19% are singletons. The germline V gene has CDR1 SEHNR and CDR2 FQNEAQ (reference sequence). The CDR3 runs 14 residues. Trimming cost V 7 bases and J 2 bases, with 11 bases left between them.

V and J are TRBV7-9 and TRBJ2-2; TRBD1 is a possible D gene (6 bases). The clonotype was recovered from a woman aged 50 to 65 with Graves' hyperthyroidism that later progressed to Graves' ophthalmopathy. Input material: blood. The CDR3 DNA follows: TGTGCCAGCAACCTACAGGGAAACACCGGGGAGCTGTTTTTT. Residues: CASNLQGNTGELFF.